This T cell receptor beta chain was sequenced in a study of neurological immune-mediated disorders. Study summary: The roughly 35 multiple sclerosis patients comprised approximately 30 that were relapsing-remitting and 3 that were secondary progressive.

A single record per CDR3 protein comes from TCRdb applying MiXCR to the 5' RACE reads. The repertoire holds 40,000 to 50,000 distinct CDR3 sequences, with 2.5% as singletons. CDR3 length equals 17 residues. CDR1 is SGHRS and CDR2 is YFSETQ in the germline V gene. V was shortened by 0 bases and J by 0 bases, with 10 bases between the two germline ends. PBMCs numbering 2 million and stored at -80 C yielded the unsorted libraries. The clonotype comes from a man aged 25-45 years with multiple sclerosis. Sequencing was done on a sample of PBMCs. This chain uses TRBV5-1 with TRBJ1-6; D is undetermined. The CDR3 sequence is CASSLVGSSSYNSPLHF. In DNA, the CDR3 is TGCGCCAGCAGCTTGGTCGGGTCCAGCTCCTATAATTCACCCCTCCACTTT. Complete variable domain (other parts from reference TRBV5-1 and TRBJ1-6): KAGVTQTPRYLIKTRGQQVTLSCSPISGHRSVSWYQQTPGQGLQFLFEYFSETQRNKGNFPGRFSGRQFSNSRSEMNVSTLELGDSALYLCASSLVGSSSYNSPLHFGNGTRLTVT.